The next 17 T cell receptor beta chains were all read from a single sample in a study of shared clonotypes between healthy human individuals. The assay was immunoSEQ multiplex PCR, and TCRdb's table has in-frame clones only and misses some. The sample records about 380,000 clones, roughly 96% being singletons. The sample comprised memory CD8+ T cells sorted from blood. Subset denoted: CD45RO+ cells pooled with CCR7-negative TemRA cells. The receptors originated from a man younger than 40 in good health.

This chain uses TRBV2 with TRBJ1-1, with D hard to call. Germline V lookup: CDR1 SNHLY, CDR2 FYNNEI. Trimming removed 6 bases at V and 0 bases at J, with 5 bases between. This CDR3 region has 12 residues. This CDR3 reads CASSIMNTEAFF. CDR3 DNA sequence: TGTGCCAGCAGCATCATGAACACTGAAGCTTTCTTT.

The chain recombines TRBV30 with TRBJ2-1; D is uncertain. Germline V gene lookup returns CDR1 GTSNPN and CDR2 SVGIG (reference sequence). The V and J ends lost 6 bases and 4 bases respectively, with 10 bases between them. CDR3 length equals 12 residues. CDR3 DNA: TGTGCCTGCCGCTCTAGTTACAATGAGCAGTTCTTC. Its protein product is CACRSSYNEQFF. Complete variable domain (other parts from reference TRBV30 and TRBJ2-1): SQTIHQWPATLVQPVGSPLSLECTVEGTSNPNLYWYRQAAGRGLQLLFYSVGIGQISSEVPQNLSASRPQDRQFILSSKKLLLSDSGFYLCACRSSYNEQFFGPGTRLTVL.

This rearrangement joins TRBV6-5 to TRBJ2-5; no firm D call. Germline CDR1 reads MNHEY; CDR2 reads SVGAGI. CDR3 length equals 13 residues. V was clipped by 2 bases and J by 2 bases, with 6 bases between them. This CDR3 reads CASSYGGQETQYF. Here the CDR3 DNA reads TGTGCCAGCAGTTACGGCGGTCAAGAGACCCAGTACTTC.

V usage is TRBV30 and J usage is TRBJ2-2; D is undetermined. CDR3 length: 12 residues. Germline V gives CDR1 GTSNPN, CDR2 SVGIG (reference sequence). V lost 2 bases to trimming and J lost 7 bases, with 8 bases between them. The CDR3 region has the DNA TGTGCCTGGAGTCCGATGGGCGGGGAGCTGTTTTTT. This sequence encodes CAWSPMGGELFF.

V and J are TRBV5-1 and TRBJ2-5; 12 bases fit TRBD1. The CDR3 is 18 amino acids. From germline, CDR1 is SGHRS and CDR2 YFSETQ. V gave up 3 bases and J gave up 3 bases; unmatched junction bases: 12. The CDR3 spells CASSSPGQGAQWKETQYF. CDR3 in DNA: TGCGCCAGCAGCTCCCCGGGACAGGGGGCGCAGTGGAAAGAGACCCAGTACTTC.

CDR3 DNA sequence: TGTGCCAGCAGTTGGGGGCCCAGGCCCATGAACACTGAAGCTTTCTTT. The encoded protein is CASSWGPRPMNTEAFF. The chain carries TRBV27 and TRBJ1-1; a possible D gene is TRBD1 (6 bases). The germline V and J ends were trimmed by 4 bases and 0 bases, with 15 bases remaining between them. The CDR3 contains 16 residues. CDR1 MNHEY and CDR2 SMNVEV come from the germline V gene (reference sequence).

The genes are TRBV5-4 and TRBJ2-3; 7 bases agree with TRBD2. The junction had 11 bases not matched to a gene; V was cut back by 3 bases and J by 4 bases. Germline-derived CDR1 and CDR2 are SGHNT and YYREEE (reference sequence). The CDR3 consists of 16 residues. The CDR3 coding sequence is TGTGCCAGCAGCTACCTTGGCGGGAGTGGGGCAGATACGCAGTATTTT. Residues: CASSYLGGSGADTQYF.

The chain employs TRBV11-2 and TRBJ1-4; D is ambiguous. CDR3 size: 13 residues. Germline values: CDR1 SGHAT, CDR2 FQNNGV. Trimming shortened V by 4 bases and J by 8 bases, and 11 bases separated the two germline ends. The CDR3 region has the DNA TGTGCCAGCAGCTACCTCCCCGGGGAAAAACTGTTTTTT. As protein: CASSYLPGEKLFF.

This clone was counted a single time. The chain recombines TRBV5-1 with TRBJ2-1; D gene ambiguous. The germline V gene encodes CDR1 SGHRS and CDR2 YFSETQ. The V and J ends lost 3 bases and 5 bases respectively, with 0 bases between them. This CDR3 has 10 amino acids. CDR3 sequence (DNA): TGCGCCAGCAGCTACAATGAGCAGTTCTTC. Translated: CASSYNEQFF.

CDR3 protein: CASSLGLAGTHTQYF. The CDR3 DNA is TGCGCCAGCAGCTTGGGACTAGCGGGAACCCATACGCAGTATTTT. The V gene is TRBV5-1, the J gene TRBJ2-3; 11 bases are a match to TRBD2. The CDR3 totals 15 residues. V trimming: 0 bases; J trimming: 7 bases; junction bases outside the gene matches: 4. CDR1 is SGHRS and CDR2 is YFSETQ in the germline V gene.

The rearrangement links TRBV5-6 to TRBJ2-5, with a weak D call TRBD1 (5 bases). There are 15 residues in the CDR3. Germline lookup yields CDR1 SGHDT and CDR2 YYEEEE. Trimming took 0 bases from V and 3 from J, leaving 12 bases between them. As DNA, the CDR3 is TGTGCCAGCAGCTTGGGGTCCCTAGGGGAAGAGACCCAGTACTTC. As protein: CASSLGSLGEETQYF.

The rearrangement joins TRBV7-5 to TRBJ2-7; no check of the table's D call, TRBD1, against the DNA was made. TRBV7-5 is a pseudogene locus. This CDR3 has 15 amino acids. For the CDR3, the DNA is TGTGCCAGAATCGTCAGGGGGGCGAAAAACTACGAGCAGTACTTC. Its translation is CARIVRGAKNYEQYF.

V is TRBV7-9 and J is TRBJ1-1, with D unclear. Trimming took off 0 bases at V and 1 base at J, with 9 bases between the two ends. The CDR3 consists of 15 residues. Germline V gene sequence: CDR1 SEHNR, CDR2 FQNEAQ (reference sequence). CDR3 protein: CASSLAASGNTEAFF. Written as DNA, the CDR3 is TGTGCCAGCAGCTTAGCAGCGTCTGGGAACACTGAAGCTTTCTTT. Filled out from reference TRBV7-9 and TRBJ1-1, the complete variable domain reads DTGVSQNPRHKITKRGQNVTFRCDPISEHNRLYWYRQTLGQGPEFLTYFQNEAQLEKSRLLSDRFSAERPKGSFSTLEIQRTEQGDSAMYLCASSLAASGNTEAFFGQGTRLTVV.

This chain joins TRBV6-5 and TRBJ1-5; TRBD1 aligns across 7 bases. V was clipped by 8 bases and J by 4 bases; unmatched bases: 11. CDR3 size: 15 residues. Germline loops: CDR1 MNHEY, CDR2 SVGAGI. The CDR3 protein is CASRDSTGLNQPQHF. The CDR3, as DNA: TGTGCCAGCCGAGACTCGACAGGGCTTAATCAGCCCCAGCATTTT.

This chain connects TRBV28 to TRBJ2-3, with 7 bases fitting TRBD2. Trimming cost V 2 bases and J 1 base; bases outside gene matches: 3. CDR1 is MDHEN, CDR2 SYDVKM, per germline. The CDR3 has 15 residues. CDR3 region: CASSLVAGGTDTQYF. For the CDR3, the DNA is TGTGCCAGCAGTTTAGTAGCGGGTGGCACAGATACGCAGTATTTT. The whole variable domain, remainder taken from reference TRBV28 and TRBJ2-3, is DVKVTQSSRYLVKRTGEKVFLECVQDMDHENMFWYRQDPGLGLRLIYFSYDVKMKEKGDIPEGYSVSREKKERFSLILESASTNQTSMYLCASSLVAGGTDTQYFGPGTRLTVL.

The chain has TRBV6-5 and TRBJ2-1, with D uncertain. Between the trimmed V and J ends, which lost 4 bases and 4 bases, there was a span of 8 bases. The CDR3 covers 13 residues. CDR1 is MNHEY, CDR2 SVGAGI, per germline. CDR3 bases: TGTGCCAGCAGTTGGGCCCATTACAATGAGCAGTTCTTC. It is translated as CASSWAHYNEQFF.

This chain connects TRBV7-8 to TRBJ2-7; D ambiguous. With 5 bases removed from V and 4 bases from J, the gap between germline ends came to 6 bases. The germline V gene encodes CDR1 SGHVS and CDR2 FQNEAQ. The CDR3 covers 11 residues. The CDR3 protein is CASSGSYEQYF. CDR3 nucleotides: TGTGCCAGCAGCGGCAGTTACGAGCAGTACTTC.